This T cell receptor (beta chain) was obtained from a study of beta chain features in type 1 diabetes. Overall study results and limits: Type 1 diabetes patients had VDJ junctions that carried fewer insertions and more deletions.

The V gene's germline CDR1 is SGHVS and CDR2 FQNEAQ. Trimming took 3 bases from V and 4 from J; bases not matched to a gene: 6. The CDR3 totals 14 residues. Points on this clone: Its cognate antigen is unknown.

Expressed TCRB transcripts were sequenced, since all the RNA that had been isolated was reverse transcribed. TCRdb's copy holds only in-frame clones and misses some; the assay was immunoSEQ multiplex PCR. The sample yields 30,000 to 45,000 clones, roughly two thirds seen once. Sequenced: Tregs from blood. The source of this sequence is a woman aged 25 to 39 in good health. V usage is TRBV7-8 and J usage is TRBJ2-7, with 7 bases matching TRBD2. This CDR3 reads CASSLQRESYEQYF. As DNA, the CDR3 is TGTGCCAGCAGCTTGCAGCGGGAATCTTACGAGCAGTACTTC. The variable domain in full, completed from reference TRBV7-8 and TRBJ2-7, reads GAGVSQSPRYKVAKRGQDVALRCDPISGHVSLFWYQQALGQGPEFLTYFQNEAQLDKSGLPSDRFFAERPEGSVSTLKIQRTQQEDSAVYLCASSLQRESYEQYFGPGTRLTVT.